The present T cell receptor beta chain was sequenced within a study of shared clonotypes between healthy human individuals. Repertoires were generated with immunoSEQ multiplex PCR, while TCRdb's copy carries only in-frame clones and drops some. The table has about 120,000 clones, over 65% seen once. The trim removed 2 bases at V and 3 bases at J, leaving 4 bases unmatched. There are 15 residues in the CDR3. CDR1 SNHLY and CDR2 FYNNEI come from the germline V gene. A word on this clone: A much larger clone differs by one base, so this may be a read error. This same CDR3 is encoded by further DNA sequences in the sample.

Source material: memory CD8+ T cells sorted from blood. Subset indicated: CD45RO+ cells pooled with CCR7-negative TemRA cells. This chain uses TRBV2 with TRBJ2-7; 10 nucleotides match TRBD2. The origin of this receptor is a young woman in good health. This CDR3 reads CASSERTSGLYEQYF. The CDR3 region has the DNA TGTGCCAGCAGTGAAAGGACTAGCGGTCTCTACGAGCAGTACTTC.